Described below is a single T cell receptor beta chain sequence and its context. What it binds is unknown. This sample is drawn from a study of shared clonotypes between healthy human individuals. CD45RO-negative, CCR7-selected cells formed the naive CD8 fraction, which excluded terminally differentiated effector memory CD45RA+ cells. Deletions cut 3 bases from V and 4 bases from J, with 18 bases between. The CDR3 totals 16 residues. Germline assignment: CDR1 KGHSH and CDR2 LQKENI. The material for each subset, its genomic DNA, was split evenly across several immunoSEQ plates. Authors' analysis steps: Quality scores were absent from the junction-only immunoSEQ sequences, so filtering differed. Generated by immunoSEQ multiplex PCR, the TCRdb table keeps only in-frame clones and is missing some. V, J and clone size were drawn from that table, and D and trimming were deduced from the DNA. Of some 2,000,000 clones listed, about 95% were seen once; the top ten hold more than 0.95%.

General observations from the study: Having only a few donors restricted how much genetic and exposure-history diversity was captured.

This chain uses TRBV18 with TRBJ1-2; tentatively, D is TRBD1 (5 bases). The sequenced sample consisted of naive CD8+ T cells sorted from blood. The sequence was collected from a man aged 18 to 30 in good health. This chain's CDR3 is CASSPGLGFERYGYTF. CDR3 coding DNA: TGTGCCAGCTCACCGGGACTGGGCTTCGAGCGCTATGGCTACACCTTC. Variable domain in full (rest from reference TRBV18 and TRBJ1-2): NAGVMQNPRHLVRRRGQEARLRCSPMKGHSHVYWYRQLPEEGLKFMVYLQKENIIDESGMPKERFSAEFPKEGPSILRIQQVVRGDSAAYFCASSPGLGFERYGYTFGSGTRLTVV.